This TCR beta chain was sequenced during a study of blood T cell repertoires in COVID-19. Whole-study context: The United States, Italy and Spain were the sources of the acute and convalescent COVID-19 samples. The cDNA or gDNA used as material had been derived from T cells, B-cell-depleted T cells, or PBMCs.

Per the authors' pipeline: Amplified reference gene primers provided the basis for estimating nucleated cell counts. Profiling relied on immunoSEQ multiplex PCR, and the TCRdb table lists in-frame clones only, not all of them. From that table come the V and J calls and clone size; the DNA was used to work out D and trimming. The sample gives about 160,000 clones, 85% of which show up once; around 3.2% is in the top ten. The V end lost 4 bases, the J end lost 0 bases, and 8 bases lay between the germline ends. Germline V gives CDR1 KGHDR, CDR2 SFDVKD. This CDR3 is 15 amino acids long. The gene calls are TRBV24-1 and TRBJ1-4; D uncertain. Material: peripheral blood. The sequence came from a human donor with acute or convalescent COVID-19. The donor label of this sample is uncertain. The CDR3 DNA reads TGTGCCACCAGTGACGGAGCTGCAACTAATGAAAAACTGTTTTTT. This gives the protein CATSDGAATNEKLFF.